The 18 T cell receptor beta chains presented below share a single source sample, sequenced in a study of monozygotic twins with inflammatory bowel disease. One entry per CDR3 protein, without DNA, is what TCRdb gives after re-calling the 5' RACE reads. The sample data list approximately 390,000 distinct CDR3 sequences. The sample consisted of blood. The origin of the receptors is a human donor with ulcerative colitis or Crohn's disease, or a healthy co-twin of an affected twin (not recorded which).

The V and J genes are TRBV5-1 and TRBJ1-2; the TRBD1 assignment by TCRdb is unverifiable without DNA. CDR3 length: 14 amino acids. Germline CDR1 SGHRS, CDR2 YFSETQ. CDR3 sequence: CASRPRQANYGYTF.

This chain uses TRBV9 with TRBJ2-3; TCRdb returns TRBD2, unconfirmable since there is no DNA. From germline, CDR1 is SGDLS and CDR2 YYNGEE. The CDR3 consists of 16 residues. The CDR3 sequence: CASSVGLAGYKDTQYF.

The rearrangement links TRBV28 to TRBJ2-7; TCRdb's D gene call, TRBD1, goes unchecked for lack of DNA. There are 13 residues in the CDR3. The germline V gene has CDR1 MDHEN and CDR2 SYDVKM. CDR3 in amino acids: CASSFSLSGEQYF.

The gene calls are TRBV5-1 and TRBJ1-1. Germline CDR1 and CDR2: SGHRS and YFSETQ. The CDR3 consists of 13 residues. The CDR3: CASSLDREYEAFF.

This chain connects TRBV30 to TRBJ1-3. Germline V gives CDR1 GTSNPN, CDR2 SVGIG (reference sequence). CDR3 length equals 16 residues. The CDR3 loop is CAWRPEAASSGNTIYF.

The chain is built from TRBV18 and TRBJ1-2; TCRdb outputs TRBD1, but without DNA this stays unchecked. Germline V gives CDR1 KGHSH, CDR2 LQKENI. CDR3 length: 15 residues. The CDR3 here is CASSPTQTGAYGYTF.

The chain employs TRBV7-9 and TRBJ1-4. The CDR3 extends over 14 amino acids. The germline V gene encodes CDR1 SEHNR and CDR2 FQNEAQ (reference sequence). CDR3 sequence reads: CASSLSTVNEKLFF.

The chain joins TRBV14 to TRBJ2-6; TCRdb names TRBD2, which stays unverified in the absence of DNA. CDR3 length: 19 residues. Germline values: CDR1 SGHDN, CDR2 FVKESK. The CDR3 protein is CASSQELGGPRSGANVLTF.

This rearrangement joins TRBV12-3 or TRBV12-4 to TRBJ1-1; TCRdb calls TRBD1, which cannot be checked without DNA. The CDR3 has 15 amino acids. The chain's CDR3 is CASTLQGLVGTEAFF.

The gene calls are TRBV7-2 and TRBJ2-7. Per the germline V gene, CDR1 is SGHTA and CDR2 is FQGNSA. This CDR3 region has 14 residues. The CDR3 protein is CASSLPYGSPEQYF.

This chain uses TRBV20-1 with TRBJ1-5; the D gene TCRdb calls, TRBD1, cannot be checked with no DNA. This CDR3 spans 15 amino acids. Germline loops: CDR1 DFQATT, CDR2 SNEGSKA (reference sequence). The CDR3 reads CSASHWAQLNQPQHF.

This chain links TRBV30 with TRBJ2-1; TCRdb returns TRBD1, unconfirmable since there is no DNA. Germline lookup yields CDR1 GTSNPN and CDR2 SVGIG (reference sequence). CDR3 size: 13 residues. The CDR3 region is CAWIRTGVNEQFF.

The V gene is TRBV4-1, the J gene TRBJ1-6; the D call of TRBD1 rests on TCRdb alone, since no DNA is present to check it. Germline CDR1 MGHRA, CDR2 YSYEKL. The length of the CDR3 is 15 residues. The CDR3 protein is CASSQYDRPNSPLHF.

The rearrangement joins TRBV2 to TRBJ2-2; TCRdb indicates TRBD1, and absent DNA this call remains unverified. The CDR3 has 15 residues. Looked up from germline, CDR1 is SNHLY and CDR2 is FYNNEI. The chain's CDR3 is CASSEGGPGTGELFF.

This chain links TRBV27 with TRBJ2-2; the TRBD2 assignment by TCRdb is unverifiable without DNA. The CDR3 contains 15 residues. The V gene's germline CDR1 is MNHEY and CDR2 SMNVEV (reference sequence). The CDR3 spells CASSILAGASGELFF.

V is TRBV19 and J is TRBJ1-1; TCRdb's assignment of TRBD1 cannot be checked, as there is no DNA. The CDR3 is 14 residues long. Germline CDR1 is LNHDA and CDR2 is SQIVND (reference sequence). The CDR3 region is CASIPKVRGTEAFF. The full variable domain, with the rest looked up from reference TRBV19 and TRBJ1-1, is DGGITQSPKYLFRKEGQNVTLSCEQNLNHDAMYWYRQDPGQGLRLIYYSQIVNDFQKGDIAEGYSVSREKKESFPLTVTSAQKNPTAFYLCASIPKVRGTEAFFGQGTRLTVV.

The J gene is TRBJ1-2, the V gene TRBV5-6. The CDR3 is 16 amino acids. The germline CDR1 and CDR2 sequences are SGHDT and YYEEEE. The CDR3 loop is CASSRGRNSQPYGYTF.

The V gene is TRBV2, the J gene TRBJ1-2; the TCRdb call, TRBD1, lacks DNA for checking. Germline V gives CDR1 SNHLY, CDR2 FYNNEI. This CDR3 spans 14 amino acids. The CDR3 spells CASSETDRSYGYTF.